One and the same sample provided the 22 T cell receptor beta chains below, sequenced in a study of blood T cell repertoires in COVID-19. The method was immunoSEQ multiplex PCR; TCRdb's version includes in-frame clones alone and lacks a portion of them. Of some 400,000 clones detected, 80% to 90% appear once; the ten largest clones hold 10%. The sequencing sample was made of peripheral blood. The receptor set was obtained from a woman aged 25 to 39 with COVID-19, enrolled during active disease.

The V and J genes are TRBV4-1 and TRBJ2-7; D is possibly TRBD2 (6 bases). The V end was cut by 2 bases, the J end by 2 bases, with 19 bases between. Germline CDR1 is MGHRA and CDR2 is YSYEKL. The CDR3 is 17 amino acids. The CDR3 is CASSQILGGTAAYEQYF. The DNA for the CDR3 is TGCGCCAGCAGCCAAATCCTTGGCGGGACGGCCGCCTACGAGCAGTACTTC.

The table lists this clone with a few counts. The chain employs TRBV5-1 and TRBJ2-5; 8 bases map to TRBD2. From germline, CDR1 is SGHRS and CDR2 YFSETQ. The CDR3 loop spans 14 amino acids. Trimming took 4 bases from V and 1 from J; bases not matched to a gene: 3. This CDR3 is CASSHTSGQETQYF. Here the CDR3 DNA reads TGCGCCAGCAGCCATACTAGCGGCCAAGAGACCCAGTACTTC. Full variable domain (outside the CDR3, taken from reference TRBV5-1 and TRBJ2-5): KAGVTQTPRYLIKTRGQQVTLSCSPISGHRSVSWYQQTPGQGLQFLFEYFSETQRNKGNFPGRFSGRQFSNSRSEMNVSTLELGDSALYLCASSHTSGQETQYFGPGTRLLVL.

The chain has TRBV4-2 and TRBJ1-2; D may be TRBD1 (6 bases). Per the germline V gene, CDR1 is LGHNA and CDR2 is YNFKEQ. Trimming removed 0 bases from V and 0 bases from J, with 14 bases in between. The CDR3 covers 17 residues. This CDR3 reads CASSQDGLGGANYGYTF. The DNA for the CDR3 is TGTGCCAGCAGCCAAGACGGGTTAGGGGGAGCTAACTATGGCTACACCTTC.

The CDR3 here is CASTTGQGALFGPHF. For the CDR3, the DNA is TGTGCCAGCACTACGGGACAGGGGGCTTTATTCGGGCCCCACTTT. The rearrangement links TRBV6-5 to TRBJ1-6, with TRBD1 matching over 12 bases. The CDR3 has 15 residues. CDR1 and CDR2 from the germline V gene are MNHEY and SVGAGI. Trimming removed 7 bases from V and 18 bases from J; junction bases left unmatched: 16.

The chain uses TRBV15 and TRBJ2-1; 10 positions agree with TRBD1. V lost 0 bases to trimming and J lost 9 bases; unmatched junction nucleotides: 11. The CDR3 is made up of 17 amino acids. CDR1 is LNHNV, CDR2 YYDKDF, per germline (reference sequence). DNA for the CDR3: TGTGCCACCAGCAGAGATCTTGGGACAGGGGCGGGTGGTGAGCAGTTCTTC. This translates into CATSRDLGTGAGGEQFF.

This chain connects TRBV9 to TRBJ2-1; 11 nucleotides line up with TRBD2. Germline V gene data show CDR1 as SGDLS and CDR2 as YYNGEE. The V and J ends lost 4 bases and 8 bases, in that order; junction bases with no gene match: 8. This CDR3 comprises 15 residues. In DNA form, the CDR3 reads TGTGCCAGCAGCTCGATAGCGGGAGGGATTGATGAGCAGTTCTTC. Residues: CASSSIAGGIDEQFF.

The genes are TRBV24-1 and TRBJ2-5; weak D call: TRBD1 (6 bases). The CDR3 extends over 12 amino acids. V was shortened by 7 bases and J by 5 bases, with 10 bases between the two germline ends. CDR1 and CDR2 (germline): KGHDR, SFDVKD. The CDR3 protein is CATRDRSETQYF. CDR3 bases: TGTGCCACCAGGGACAGATCTGAGACCCAGTACTTC.

The rearrangement links TRBV21-1 to TRBJ1-6. TRBV21-1 is deemed a pseudogene. The CDR3 consists of 17 residues. The CDR3 sequence is CASSPRGCRVYNSPLHF. Written as DNA, the CDR3 is TGTGCCAGCAGCCCGCGAGGGTGTCGAGTGTATAATTCACCCCTCCACTTT.

V usage is TRBV3-1 (or the pseudogene TRBV3-2) and J usage is TRBJ2-7; D perhaps matches TRBD1 (5 bases). Germline V gives CDR1 LGHDT, CDR2 YNNKEL (reference sequence). Trimming pared 1 base from V and 2 bases from J, leaving 15 bases between. The CDR3 runs 16 residues. This CDR3 reads CASSQGRGYAAYEQYF. CDR3 DNA sequence: TGTGCCAGCAGCCAAGGAAGGGGCTATGCTGCCTACGAGCAGTACTTC.

The chain joins TRBV5-1 to TRBJ2-5, with D possibly TRBD2 on 6 matching bases. This CDR3 has 15 residues. With 4 bases removed from V and 2 bases from J, the gap between germline ends came to 15 bases. The germline V gene has CDR1 SGHRS and CDR2 YFSETQ. CDR3 sequence: CASSGGTGGQETQYF. In nucleotides, the CDR3 is TGCGCCAGCAGCGGGGGGACCGGCGGTCAAGAGACCCAGTACTTC.

The chain employs TRBV4-1 and TRBJ2-3; TRBD1 matches at 9 bases. The trim removed 0 bases at V and 3 bases at J, leaving 7 bases unmatched. In germline, CDR1 is MGHRA, CDR2 YSYEKL. The CDR3 sequence is 17 residues long. The CDR3: CASSQEPGQGLTDTQYF. The CDR3 DNA follows: TGCGCCAGCAGCCAAGAACCGGGACAGGGCCTTACAGATACGCAGTATTTT.

The rearrangement joins TRBV12-3 or TRBV12-4 to TRBJ1-1, with TRBD1 as a possible D gene (6 bases). The CDR3 totals 12 residues. The V gene lost 2 bases and the J gene lost 10 bases, with 11 bases spanning the gap. CDR3 DNA sequence: TGTGCCAGCAGTTTAATCACCAGGGGAGCTTTCTTT. Translated: CASSLITRGAFF.

The chain uses TRBV9 and TRBJ1-6; tentatively, D is TRBD1 (5 bases). Germline-derived CDR1 and CDR2 are SGDLS and YYNGEE. Trimming left V 0 bases short and J 7 bases short, with 8 bases between. This CDR3 comprises 14 residues. The CDR3 protein is CASSVGRVNSPLHF. The CDR3 nucleotides are TGTGCCAGCAGCGTAGGCAGGGTGAATTCACCCCTCCACTTT.

This chain links TRBV6-5 with TRBJ2-5, with a tentative D call TRBD1 (6 bases). This CDR3 is built from 15 residues. The germline V and J ends were trimmed by 5 bases and 5 bases, with 18 bases remaining between them. Germline V gives CDR1 MNHEY, CDR2 SVGAGI. The DNA for the CDR3 is TGTGCCAGCAGTACCGGGACATTGAGGCGGGAGACCCAGTACTTC. Translated, it gives CASSTGTLRRETQYF.

The rearrangement joins TRBV5-4 to TRBJ2-5, with D tentatively TRBD2 (5 bases). This CDR3 contains 13 residues. The V end was cut by 2 bases, the J end by 3 bases, with 8 bases between. The germline gives CDR1 SGHNT, CDR2 YYREEE (reference sequence). The CDR3 protein is CASSFTAEETQYF. CDR3 bases: TGTGCCAGCAGCTTTACAGCGGAAGAGACCCAGTACTTC.

This chain uses TRBV6-1 with TRBJ1-5; 8 nucleotides align to TRBD1. V lost 2 bases and J lost 1; bases outside the gene matches: 10. The germline V gene encodes CDR1 MNHNS and CDR2 SASEGT. The CDR3 length is 18 residues. The CDR3 nucleotides read TGTGCCAGCAGTGAACGAAGGGCAGGGGGCCTGAGCAATCAGCCCCAGCATTTT. This sequence encodes CASSERRAGGLSNQPQHF.

The V and J genes are TRBV7-6 and TRBJ2-7; 8 nucleotides agree with TRBD1. The ends lost 1 base at V and 2 bases at J; junction bases unmatched: 4. Germline values: CDR1 SGHVS, CDR2 FNYEAQ. This CDR3 has 15 amino acids. The CDR3 nucleotides are TGTGCCAGCAGCTTAGGGACAGGGCCCACCTACGAGCAGTACTTC. It codes for CASSLGTGPTYEQYF.

The chain combines TRBV5-6 with TRBJ2-5, with 8 positions matching TRBD2. CDR1 is SGHDT and CDR2 is YYEEEE in the germline V gene. V lost 0 bases and J lost 1; bases outside the gene matches: 8. The CDR3 loop spans 17 amino acids. For the CDR3, the DNA is TGTGCCAGCAGCTTGGAAGGGGCGGGGGGCTCCCAAGAGACCCAGTACTTC. This sequence encodes CASSLEGAGGSQETQYF.

The chain recombines TRBV11-2 with TRBJ1-1, with D possibly being TRBD1 (5 bases). Germline lookup yields CDR1 SGHAT and CDR2 FQNNGV. V lost 2 bases to trimming and J lost 6 bases, with 13 bases between them. The CDR3 runs 14 residues. CDR3 bases: TGTGCCAGCAGCTTAAAGGGGATTAACTCTGAAGCTTTCTTT. Protein: CASSLKGINSEAFF.

In its sample, this clone was seen a few times. The chain carries TRBV20-1 and TRBJ2-7; 9 bases are a match to TRBD1. Germline loops: CDR1 DFQATT, CDR2 SNEGSKA (reference sequence). CDR3 length equals 13 residues. The V segment lost 3 bases and the J segment 5 bases; nucleotides outside the gene matches: 5. This CDR3 is CSASWDRVHEQYF. CDR3 nucleotides: TGCAGTGCTAGTTGGGACAGGGTCCACGAGCAGTACTTC.

The chain recombines TRBV29-1 with TRBJ1-1; D not certain. Germline-derived CDR1 and CDR2 are SQVTM and ANQGSEA. There are 10 residues in the CDR3. The chain's CDR3 is CSAIHTEAFF. CDR3 DNA sequence: TGCTCAGCGATCCACACTGAAGCTTTCTTT.

The genes are TRBV18 and TRBJ1-1; a possible D gene is TRBD1 (5 bases). The CDR3 has 13 amino acids. Trimming stripped 4 bases from V and 11 bases from J, with 17 bases between. Germline CDR1 reads KGHSH; CDR2 reads LQKENI. The CDR3 bases are TGTGCCAGCTCACTCGGAGGGACCGGGCGGGCTTTCTTT. Its protein product is CASSLGGTGRAFF.